These 14 T cell receptor beta chains were sequenced from one sample in a study of shared clonotypes between healthy human individuals. Cells designated naive CD8 were CD45RO-negative and were positively selected for CCR7, with terminally differentiated effector memory CD45RA+ cells excluded. Profiling relied on immunoSEQ multiplex PCR, and the TCRdb table lists in-frame clones only, not all of them. The data contain approximately 1.9 million clones, 80% to 95% of them seen just once; the ten biggest clones take up more than 1.5%. The material sequenced was naive CD8+ T cells from PBMCs. These receptors originate from a man in his late teens or twenties in good health. Some clones in this sample may be carry-over from other donors' samples.

The chain couples TRBV28 to TRBJ1-1; D is unclear. V was pared by 5 bases and J by 6 bases, with 19 bases between. The CDR3 loop spans 15 amino acids. Germline V gene lookup returns CDR1 MDHEN and CDR2 SYDVKM. Written as DNA, the CDR3 is TGTGCCAGCAGTGTCGGTTCCGACGCGGGTTCTGAAGCTTTCTTT. This codes for CASSVGSDAGSEAFF.

The chain combines TRBV6-1 with TRBJ2-6, with a possible D match to TRBD1 (5 bases). Trimming left V 2 bases short and J 2 bases short, with 10 bases between. This CDR3 is built from 16 residues. In germline, CDR1 is MNHNS, CDR2 SASEGT. The CDR3 is CASSEFIGAGANVLTF. The CDR3 nucleotides read TGTGCCAGCAGTGAATTTATAGGGGCTGGGGCCAACGTCCTGACTTTC.

The chain employs TRBV7-8 and TRBJ2-7; 11 bases fit TRBD2. V lost 4 bases and J lost 1; bases outside the gene matches: 6. CDR3 size: 16 residues. The germline gives CDR1 SGHVS, CDR2 FQNEAQ. The CDR3 spells CASSSFSGRASYEQYF. CDR3 DNA: TGTGCCAGCAGCTCGTTTAGCGGGAGGGCTTCCTACGAGCAGTACTTC.

The chain recombines TRBV9 with TRBJ2-2; the D gene is possibly TRBD2 (5 bases). Trimming left V 0 bases short and J 7 bases short, with 10 bases between. CDR3 length: 14 amino acids. CDR1 is SGDLS, CDR2 YYNGEE, per germline. CDR3 loop: CASSVDRTGGELFF. CDR3 in DNA: TGTGCCAGCAGCGTAGACCGGACTGGCGGGGAGCTGTTTTTT.

The rearrangement uses TRBV11-3 and TRBJ2-7; D unresolved. The CDR3 has 14 amino acids. V lost 7 bases to trimming and J lost 0 bases, with 13 bases between them. Germline CDR1 reads SGHNT; CDR2 reads YENEEA. CDR3: CASTPSLYSYEQYF. CDR3 in DNA: TGTGCCAGCACCCCCAGTCTCTACTCCTACGAGCAGTACTTC.

A few counts support this clone. Other DNA sequences in this specimen translate into the identical CDR3. This chain connects TRBV28 to TRBJ2-7, with a possible D match to TRBD1 (6 bases). The CDR3 runs to 12 residues. Per the germline V gene, CDR1 is MDHEN and CDR2 is SYDVKM. The V end was cut by 6 bases, the J end by 3 bases, with 9 bases between. DNA of the CDR3: TGTGCCAGCAGGGCAGGGGACTACGAGCAGTACTTC. Amino acid sequence: CASRAGDYEQYF.

The V and J genes are TRBV28 and TRBJ2-1; D is possibly TRBD1 (5 bases). The CDR3 has 13 amino acids. CDR1 and CDR2 from the germline V gene are MDHEN and SYDVKM. Trimming removed 2 bases at V and 8 bases at J, with 10 bases between. The CDR3 DNA reads as TGTGCCAGCAGTTTAAGGGGCTTGGATGAGCAGTTCTTC. Translating gives CASSLRGLDEQFF.

The chain uses TRBV16 and TRBJ1-1; no clear D. The germline V gene has CDR1 KGHSY and CDR2 FQNENV. Trimming cost V 3 bases and J 0 bases, with 8 bases left between them. The length of the CDR3 is 14 residues. CDR3 sequence reads: CASSHGSLNTEAFF. The CDR3 DNA reads as TGTGCCAGCAGCCATGGCAGCCTGAACACTGAAGCTTTCTTT.

This clone was seen just once. The chain couples TRBV11-2 to TRBJ1-2; 8 bases agree with TRBD1. Germline CDR1 SGHAT, CDR2 FQNNGV. The CDR3 loop spans 15 amino acids. V was clipped by 0 bases and J by 6 bases; unmatched bases: 6. CDR3 sequence (DNA): TGTGCCAGCAGCTTAGATCAGGCGACAGGGGATGGCTACACCTTC. Its protein product is CASSLDQATGDGYTF.

The genes are TRBV9 and TRBJ1-4; no clear D gene. Per the germline V gene, CDR1 is SGDLS and CDR2 is YYNGEE. V dropped 3 bases and J dropped 7 bases, with 16 bases sitting between them. The CDR3 covers 15 residues. The CDR3, as DNA: TGTGCCAGCAGCGCTGGGCTGCAGAGGACTGAAAAACTGTTTTTT. It specifies CASSAGLQRTEKLFF.

V gene TRBV14 combines with J gene TRBJ2-7, with D hard to call. Germline values: CDR1 SGHDN, CDR2 FVKESK. V lost 6 bases and J lost 4, with 13 bases in between. The CDR3 is 13 amino acids. This CDR3 is CASRQSGAYEQYF. CDR3 coding DNA: TGTGCCAGCAGGCAATCTGGTGCGTACGAGCAGTACTTC.

The chain uses TRBV28 and TRBJ2-5, with 8 bases that match TRBD1. TRBJ2-7 matches the DNA end more closely, so the J call is doubtful. This CDR3 is built from 14 residues. The germline V gene encodes CDR1 MDHEN and CDR2 SYDVKM. The CDR3 nucleotides are TGTGCCAGCAGTTTTATCGACAGGGGAGACGAGCAGTACTTC. Translated: CASSFIDRGDEQYF.

The chain joins TRBV27 to TRBJ2-1; D remains ambiguous. V lost 6 bases, J lost 8 bases, and 17 bases lay in between. The length of the CDR3 is 14 residues. From germline, CDR1 is MNHEY and CDR2 SMNVEV (reference sequence). Here the CDR3 reads CASSTVGVVDEQFF. Written as DNA, the CDR3 is TGTGCCAGCAGCACTGTTGGGGTGGTCGATGAGCAGTTCTTC.

The chain's CDR3 is CASSPSGGGGQPQHF. CDR3 DNA: TGTGCCAGCAGCCCCAGTGGAGGGGGAGGTCAGCCCCAGCATTTT. The chain links TRBV7-8 to TRBJ1-5; D may be TRBD1 (6 bases). The ends were cut back, 5 bases at V and 6 bases at J, with 17 bases in the middle. Germline V gene data show CDR1 as SGHVS and CDR2 as FQNEAQ. This CDR3 has 15 residues.